This T cell receptor (beta chain) was documented in a study of OX40 agonist ivuxolimab in advanced cancers. General study points: At 0.1 to 3.0 mg/kg and by week 6, clonal expansion occurred in CD4+ and CD8+ blood T cells.

Sequencing was performed with immunoSEQ multiplex PCR; in TCRdb, only in-frame clones are kept and a portion is missing. The table records 10,000 to 13,000 clones, about three quarters of them present only once. As regards this clone: What it binds is not known. Other nucleotide sequences in the sample specify the same CDR3.

The CDR3 covers 13 residues. Germline V gene data show CDR1 as SGDLS and CDR2 as YYNGEE. V lost 0 bases, J lost 5 bases, and 8 bases lay in between. V is TRBV9 and J is TRBJ1-1, with D unclear. The receptor comes from an adult with an advanced solid tumor such as melanoma, head and neck, liver or kidney cancer. The source was CD4+ or CD8+ T cells sorted from blood, collected in a trial of the OX40 agonist ivuxolimab. The CDR3 sequence: CASSVGGLTEAFF. In nucleotides, the CDR3 is TGTGCCAGCAGCGTAGGAGGTTTAACTGAAGCTTTCTTT.